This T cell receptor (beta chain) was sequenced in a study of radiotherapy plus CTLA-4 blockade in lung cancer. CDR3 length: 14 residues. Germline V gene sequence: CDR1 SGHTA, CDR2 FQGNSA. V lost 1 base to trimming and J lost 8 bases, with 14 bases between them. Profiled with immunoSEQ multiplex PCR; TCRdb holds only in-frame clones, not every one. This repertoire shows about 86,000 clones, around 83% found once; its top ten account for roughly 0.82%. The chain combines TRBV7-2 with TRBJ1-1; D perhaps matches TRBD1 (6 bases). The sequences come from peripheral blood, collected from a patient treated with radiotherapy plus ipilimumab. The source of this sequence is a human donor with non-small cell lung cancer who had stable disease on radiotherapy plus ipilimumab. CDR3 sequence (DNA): TGTGCCAGCAGCTTAGTTACAGGGACTGTGGAAGCTTTCTTT. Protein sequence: CASSLVTGTVEAFF.